This T cell receptor beta chain stems from a study of shared clonotypes between healthy human individuals. Study background: A donor's plate count was three for CD4 naive and three for CD4 memory; CD8 naive had two and CD8 memory one. General study points: Only blood was sampled, and tissue TCR repertoires likely differ from blood ones. Lower generation probabilities were found for non-shared clonotypes than for those shared by all four donors.

The CDR3 loop spans 17 amino acids. The germline V gene encodes CDR1 SGHVS and CDR2 FQNEAQ. V shed 3 bases and J shed 0 bases, with 17 bases lying between them. Profiled with immunoSEQ multiplex PCR; TCRdb holds only in-frame clones, not every one. The sample holds about 2.3 million clones, roughly 93% seen once. On this clone: Antigen unknown.

V usage is TRBV7-8 and J usage is TRBJ1-1, with no clear D. Sequences were obtained from naive CD4+ T cells from PBMCs. Subset specified: CD45RA+ positively selected. This TCR came from a man aged 18-30 years in good health. Some clones in this sample may be carry-over from other donors' samples. CDR3 nucleotide sequence: TGTGCCAGCAGCTTTAACCCCCGGGAGCCTATGAACACTGAAGCTTTCTTT. Translation gives CASSFNPREPMNTEAFF.